These 28 T cell receptor beta chains were sequenced from one sample in a study of spatial heterogeneity in lung cancer. This sample's time point: sample taken at primary tumor resection. Whole RNA was taken from tumor, nontumor lung or frozen PBMC; it was then sequenced unsorted. TCRdb re-called the 5' RACE reads with MiXCR, one entry per CDR3 protein. This sample has about 48,000 distinct CDR3 sequences, with about 5.8% found just once. The input for sequencing was PBMCs, taken at surgery. The receptors here all came from a male donor with early-stage non-small cell lung cancer.

The gene calls are TRBV4-3 and TRBJ1-2, with D unclear. V lost 0 bases to trimming and J lost 4 bases, with 3 bases between them. Looked up from germline, CDR1 is LGHNA and CDR2 is YSLEER. This CDR3 contains 12 residues. CDR3 nucleotides: TGCGCCAGCAGCCAAGAGGGCTATGGCTACACCTTC. Translating gives CASSQEGYGYTF.

Many counts were recorded for this clonotype. The chain recombines TRBV20-1 with TRBJ1-1; perhaps TRBD1 as D (5 bases). The CDR3 consists of 14 residues. Germline lookup yields CDR1 DFQATT and CDR2 SNEGSKA (reference sequence). V lost 3 bases and J 0 bases, leaving 11 bases between the germline ends. The CDR3 DNA reads TGCAGTGCTAGTGTTACAGGCATGAACACTGAAGCTTTCTTT. Protein: CSASVTGMNTEAFF.

This clonotype came up many times. This chain uses TRBV7-2 with TRBJ2-1; TRBD1 is a possible D gene (6 bases). This CDR3 has 13 amino acids. Germline CDR1 SGHTA, CDR2 FQGNSA. V gave up 7 bases and J gave up 5 bases, with 12 bases separating them. CDR3 nucleotides: TGTGCCAGCACCACAAACAGGGACAATGAGCAGTTCTTC. Translating it yields CASTTNRDNEQFF.

This clonotype appeared many times. The genes are TRBV28 and TRBJ1-1; no clear D gene. The germline gives CDR1 MDHEN, CDR2 SYDVKM. The CDR3 is 13 residues long. The ends were cut back, 4 bases at V and 0 bases at J, with 6 bases in the middle. The CDR3 nucleotides are TGTGCCAGCAGTTGGGCAGTGAACACTGAAGCTTTCTTT. Its translation: CASSWAVNTEAFF. Supplemented by reference TRBV28 and TRBJ1-1, the full variable domain reads DVKVTQSSRYLVKRTGEKVFLECVQDMDHENMFWYRQDPGLGLRLIYFSYDVKMKEKGDIPEGYSVSREKKERFSLILESASTNQTSMYLCASSWAVNTEAFFGQGTRLTVV.

This clonotype was recorded many times. CDR3 in amino acids: CASSLAGAAKNIQYF. In DNA form, the CDR3 reads TGTGCCAGCAGTTTGGCCGGGGCTGCCAAAAACATTCAGTACTTC. The V call is TRBV28, the J call TRBJ2-4; D is tentatively TRBD1 or TRBD2 (5 bases each). Trimming took 3 bases from V and 1 from J, leaving 10 bases between them. The CDR3 spans 15 residues. Germline CDR1 and CDR2: MDHEN and SYDVKM.

This clonotype was seen only a few times. The chain joins TRBV11-2 to TRBJ2-7, with D perhaps matching TRBD1 (5 bases). Trimming took off 11 bases at V and 7 bases at J, with 18 bases between the two ends. CDR3 length equals 12 residues. Germline CDR1 SGHAT, CDR2 FQNNGV. In DNA, the CDR3 is TGTGCCTCGTCGACCTCGCAGGGTGAGCAGTACTTC. It specifies CASSTSQGEQYF.

This clonotype was seen many times. This rearrangement joins TRBV6-2 or TRBV6-3 to TRBJ1-2, with 7 bases identical to TRBD1. Looked up from germline, CDR1 is MNHEY and CDR2 is SVGEGT. The length of the CDR3 is 12 residues. J was trimmed by 8 bases and V by 7 bases; bases with no gene match: 7. For the CDR3, the DNA is TGTGCCAGCAACGAGGGGGCGCGGGGCTACACCTTC. It codes for CASNEGARGYTF.

This clonotype was seen many times. The rearrangement links TRBV6-5 to TRBJ2-1; D is perhaps TRBD1 (6 bases). Germline-derived CDR1 and CDR2 are MNHEY and SVGAGI. V lost 4 bases and J lost 6, with 13 bases in between. The CDR3 contains 14 residues. The CDR3 region is CASSWGQGSNEQFF. CDR3 in DNA: TGTGCCAGCAGTTGGGGGCAGGGTAGCAATGAGCAGTTCTTC.

This clonotype was observed many times. This rearrangement joins TRBV2 to TRBJ2-7; 10 bases are shared with TRBD2. This CDR3 spans 12 amino acids. The V and J ends lost 4 bases and 6 bases, in that order; junction bases with no gene match: 0. Germline loops: CDR1 SNHLY, CDR2 FYNNEI. CDR3 nucleotides: TGTGCCAGCAGTGGACTAGCGGGCGAGCAGTACTTC. This encodes CASSGLAGEQYF.

This clonotype was counted at least ten times. The chain combines TRBV4-1 with TRBJ2-2, with TRBD2 matching 9 bases. Germline loops: CDR1 MGHRA, CDR2 YSYEKL. This CDR3 comprises 18 residues. Germline trimming cut 4 bases from V and 3 bases from J; bases unmatched to any gene: 12. The DNA of the CDR3 is TGCGCCAGCAGCCCAGGACTAGCGACAAGAAACTACACCGGGGAGCTGTTTTTT. This gives the protein CASSPGLATRNYTGELFF.

The chain employs TRBV19 and TRBJ2-2; tentative D call: TRBD2 (6 bases). Germline CDR1 is LNHDA and CDR2 is SQIVND (reference sequence). This CDR3 comprises 15 residues. Trimming took off 7 bases at V and 5 bases at J, with 17 bases between the two ends. CDR3 in amino acids: CASIPRGTLTGELFF. CDR3 nucleotides: TGTGCCAGTATTCCACGGGGGACCTTGACCGGGGAGCTGTTTTTT.

This clonotype was seen at least ten times. This chain joins TRBV5-4 and TRBJ2-1; 8 bases line up with TRBD2. V shed 5 bases and J 2 bases; nucleotides not matched to a gene: 6. Germline CDR1 SGHNT, CDR2 YYREEE (reference sequence). This CDR3 comprises 15 residues. The CDR3 region is CASSLRGLAYNEQFF. DNA of the CDR3: TGTGCCAGCAGTTTACGGGGACTAGCCTACAATGAGCAGTTCTTC.

The table lists this clonotype with many counts. V gene TRBV28 combines with J gene TRBJ2-5; the match to TRBD2 covers 7 bases. The trim removed 8 bases at V and 3 bases at J, leaving 12 bases unmatched. The V gene's germline CDR1 is MDHEN and CDR2 SYDVKM. The CDR3 has 15 amino acids. The CDR3 region has the DNA TGTGCCAGCGGTAACAGCGGGACGGCGGAAGAGACCCAGTACTTC. Translating it yields CASGNSGTAEETQYF.

This clonotype came up many times. This chain joins TRBV19 and TRBJ1-5; D unresolved. CDR1 is LNHDA and CDR2 is SQIVND in the germline V gene (reference sequence). This CDR3 has 15 residues. V was pared by 5 bases and J by 4 bases, with 15 bases between. The CDR3, as DNA: TGTGCCAGTAGTTTCTCTACGGGAGGTAATCAGCCCCAGCATTTT. It yields the protein CASSFSTGGNQPQHF. Complete variable domain (other parts from reference TRBV19 and TRBJ1-5): DGGITQSPKYLFRKEGQNVTLSCEQNLNHDAMYWYRQDPGQGLRLIYYSQIVNDFQKGDIAEGYSVSREKKESFPLTVTSAQKNPTAFYLCASSFSTGGNQPQHFGDGTRLSIL.

In this sample, this clonotype turned up many times. The chain is built from TRBV6-2 or TRBV6-3 and TRBJ2-4; D remains ambiguous. From germline, CDR1 is MNHEY and CDR2 SVGEGT. The CDR3 is made up of 11 amino acids. Trimming removed 8 bases from V and 4 bases from J, with 6 bases in between. The CDR3 nucleotides read TGTGCCAGCCGCTTTAAAAACATTCAGTACTTC. Residues: CASRFKNIQYF.

This clonotype was seen a handful of times. The chain recombines TRBV3-1 with TRBJ2-7; 14 bases are a match to TRBD2. Germline V gene lookup returns CDR1 LGHDT and CDR2 YNNKEL (reference sequence). V shed 4 bases, J shed 2 bases, and the junction held 4 bases outside the gene matches. The length of the CDR3 is 16 residues. The CDR3 nucleotides read TGTGCCAGCAGCCTGGGACTAGCGGGGGCGACCTACGAGCAGTACTTC. It encodes CASSLGLAGATYEQYF.

This clonotype occurred many times. The chain has TRBV5-6 and TRBJ2-5; no definite D call. Germline CDR1 SGHDT, CDR2 YYEEEE. The CDR3 has 14 amino acids. With 1 base removed from V and 1 base from J, the gap between germline ends came to 8 bases. This chain's CDR3 is CASSLLGGQETQYF. The CDR3 DNA reads TGTGCCAGCAGCTTGCTGGGCGGCCAAGAGACCCAGTACTTC.

This clonotype was observed many times. The chain uses TRBV7-2 and TRBJ2-3; D gene ambiguous. The germline gives CDR1 SGHTA, CDR2 FQGNSA. Between the trimmed V and J ends, which lost 5 bases and 5 bases, there was a span of 11 bases. This CDR3 is built from 13 residues. CDR3 nucleotides: TGTGCCAGCAGCGACCGACTCTTAGATACGCAGTATTTT. Its translation is CASSDRLLDTQYF. Supplemented by reference TRBV7-2 and TRBJ2-3, the full variable domain reads GAGVSQSPSNKVTEKGKDVELRCDPISGHTALYWYRQSLGQGLEFLIYFQGNSAPDKSGLPSDRFSAERTGGSVSTLTIQRTQQEDSAVYLCASSDRLLDTQYFGPGTRLTVL.

This clonotype was counted many times. The chain couples TRBV7-9 to TRBJ2-7, with D possibly matching TRBD2 (5 bases). The V gene lost 5 bases and the J gene lost 0 bases, with 8 bases spanning the gap. The CDR3 loop spans 13 amino acids. Germline V lookup: CDR1 SEHNR, CDR2 FQNEAQ (reference sequence). The DNA of the CDR3 is TGTGCCAGCAGCACCCGGGACTCCTACGAGCAGTACTTC. Its translation: CASSTRDSYEQYF.

This clonotype was seen repeatedly, ten times or more. V usage is TRBV12-3 or TRBV12-4 and J usage is TRBJ1-5, with TRBD1 as a possible D gene (5 bases). Trimming left V 7 bases short and J 9 bases short, with 19 bases between. This CDR3 is 14 amino acids long. In DNA form, the CDR3 reads TGTGCCAGCACCACTAAGGGACTGAGGAGGCCCCAGCATTTT. It codes for CASTTKGLRRPQHF.

This rearrangement joins TRBV20-1 to TRBJ2-7; 11 nucleotides agree with TRBD2. Germline loops: CDR1 DFQATT, CDR2 SNEGSKA (reference sequence). The length of the CDR3 is 14 residues. Trimming at V came to 5 bases and at J to 9 bases, leaving 12 bases not matched to a gene. In DNA, the CDR3 is TGCAGTGCTGAACCCTTAGCGGGAGGGTGGGGGCAGTACTTC. Translating it yields CSAEPLAGGWGQYF.

As to this clonotype: Possible read error: a much larger clone is one base away. The CDR3 does not close with the conserved phenylalanine or tryptophan, likely indicating a read error. V is TRBV29-1 and J is TRBJ1-2; D unresolved. V was trimmed by 2 bases and J by 8 bases, leaving 15 bases between them. This CDR3 comprises 13 residues. Germline assignment: CDR1 SQVTM and CDR2 ANQGSEA. CDR3 in DNA: TGCAGCGTTGAACTCAGATCCCTTCTAGGCTACACCTCC. Its protein product is CSVELRSLLGYTS.

This clonotype has a count of ten or more. The chain uses TRBV6-1 and TRBJ1-2; no firm D call. This CDR3 contains 13 residues. Trimming left V 3 bases short and J 7 bases short, with 12 bases between. Germline CDR1 reads MNHNS; CDR2 reads SASEGT. The CDR3 coding sequence is TGTGCCAGCAGTGAGCGGACCAACCTTGGCTACACCTTC. Its protein product is CASSERTNLGYTF.

About this clonotype: A much larger clone lies one base from this, so it may be a read error. The chain is built from TRBV6-1 and TRBJ1-2; 7 bases map to TRBD1. V was clipped by 6 bases and J by 6 bases; unmatched bases: 16. Germline V CDR1 and CDR2: MNHNS, SASEGT. CDR3 length equals 16 residues. DNA of the CDR3: TGTGCCAGCAGGCAAACCGGGACAGTAAACCTCAATGGCTACACCTTC. Protein sequence: CASRQTGTVNLNGYTF.

The sample holds many counts of this clonotype. The J gene is TRBJ2-3, the V gene TRBV5-6; TRBD2 matches 10 bases. The CDR3 has 17 amino acids. Trimming at V came to 3 bases and at J to 0 bases, leaving 7 bases not matched to a gene. The V gene's germline CDR1 is SGHDT and CDR2 YYEEEE. CDR3 loop: CASSSSRTSGSTDTQYF. The CDR3 nucleotides are TGTGCCAGCAGCTCATCCAGGACTAGCGGTAGCACAGATACGCAGTATTTT.

The V gene is TRBV19, the J gene TRBJ2-1; TRBD1 matches at 9 bases. The CDR3 is made up of 17 amino acids. Germline V gene data show CDR1 as LNHDA and CDR2 as SQIVND (reference sequence). The junction had 13 bases not matched to a gene; V was cut back by 5 bases and J by 5 bases. CDR3 in DNA: TGTGCCAGTAGTCCCCCCCCCGACAGGGGGGTGGACAATGAGCAGTTCTTC. As protein: CASSPPPDRGVDNEQFF.

This clonotype came up many times. The gene calls are TRBV6-5 and TRBJ1-1, with 9 nucleotides matching TRBD1. This CDR3 has 13 amino acids. CDR1 and CDR2 from the germline V gene are MNHEY and SVGAGI. Trimming at V came to 4 bases and at J to 10 bases, leaving 7 bases not matched to a gene. CDR3 residues: CASSSDRGYRAFF. The CDR3 coding sequence is TGTGCCAGCAGTTCCGACAGGGGGTATAGAGCTTTCTTT.

This clonotype was found many times. The chain is built from TRBV5-5 and TRBJ2-7; 7 bases agree with TRBD1. V was pared by 1 base and J by 4 bases, with 14 bases of the junction left unmatched. CDR3 length: 17 residues. CDR1 and CDR2 (germline): SGHKS, YYEKEE (reference sequence). Here the CDR3 DNA reads TGTGCCAGCAGCTTGACCAGACAGGGCCTGAGGAGGTACGAGCAGTACTTC. Its protein is CASSLTRQGLRRYEQYF.